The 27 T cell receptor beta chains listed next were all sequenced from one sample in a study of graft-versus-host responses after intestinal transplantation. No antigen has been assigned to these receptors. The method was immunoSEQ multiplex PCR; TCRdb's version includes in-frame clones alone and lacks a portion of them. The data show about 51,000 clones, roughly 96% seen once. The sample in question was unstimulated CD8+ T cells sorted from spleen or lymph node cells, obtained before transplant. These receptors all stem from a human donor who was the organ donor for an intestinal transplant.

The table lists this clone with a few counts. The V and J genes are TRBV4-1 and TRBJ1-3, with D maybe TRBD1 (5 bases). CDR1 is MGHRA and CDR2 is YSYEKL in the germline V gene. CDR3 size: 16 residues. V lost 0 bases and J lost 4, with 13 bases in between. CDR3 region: CASSQDYPGLGNTIYF. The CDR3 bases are TGCGCCAGCAGCCAAGATTACCCAGGGTTAGGAAACACCATATATTTT.

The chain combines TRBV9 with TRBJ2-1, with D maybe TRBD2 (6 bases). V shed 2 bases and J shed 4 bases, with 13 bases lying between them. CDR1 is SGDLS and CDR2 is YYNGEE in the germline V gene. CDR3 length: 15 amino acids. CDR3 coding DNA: TGTGCCAGCAGCGTCGGGGGTTACTTGTACAATGAGCAGTTCTTC. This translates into CASSVGGYLYNEQFF.

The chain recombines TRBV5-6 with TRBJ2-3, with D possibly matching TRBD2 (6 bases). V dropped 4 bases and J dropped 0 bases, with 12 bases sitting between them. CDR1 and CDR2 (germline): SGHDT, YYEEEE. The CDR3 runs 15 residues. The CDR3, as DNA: TGTGCCAGCAGCCCGGGACTTTCTAGCACAGATACGCAGTATTTT. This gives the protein CASSPGLSSTDTQYF.

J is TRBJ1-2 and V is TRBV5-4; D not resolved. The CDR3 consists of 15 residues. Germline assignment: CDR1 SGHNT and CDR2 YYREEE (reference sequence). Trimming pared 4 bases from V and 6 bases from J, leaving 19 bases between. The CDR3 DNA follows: TGTGCCAGCAGCCCCGTACCGACCCCCTCGGATGGCTACACCTTC. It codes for CASSPVPTPSDGYTF.

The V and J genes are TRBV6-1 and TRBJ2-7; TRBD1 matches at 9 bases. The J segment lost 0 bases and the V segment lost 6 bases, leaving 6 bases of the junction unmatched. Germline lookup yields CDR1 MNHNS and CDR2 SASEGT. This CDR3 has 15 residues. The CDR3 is CASSRDRASSYEQYF. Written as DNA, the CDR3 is TGTGCCAGCAGCCGGGACAGGGCCAGCTCCTACGAGCAGTACTTC.

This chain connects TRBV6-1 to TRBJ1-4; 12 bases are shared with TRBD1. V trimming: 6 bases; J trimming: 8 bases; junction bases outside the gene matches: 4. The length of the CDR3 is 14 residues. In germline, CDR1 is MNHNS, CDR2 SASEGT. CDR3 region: CASSGTGGNEKLFF. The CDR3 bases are TGTGCCAGCAGCGGGACAGGGGGCAACGAAAAACTGTTTTTT.

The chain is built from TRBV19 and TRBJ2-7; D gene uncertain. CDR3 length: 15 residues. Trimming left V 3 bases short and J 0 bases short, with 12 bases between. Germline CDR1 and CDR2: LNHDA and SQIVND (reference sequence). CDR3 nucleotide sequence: TGTGCCAGTAGTATTAACGCAGGACCCTCCTACGAGCAGTACTTC. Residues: CASSINAGPSYEQYF.

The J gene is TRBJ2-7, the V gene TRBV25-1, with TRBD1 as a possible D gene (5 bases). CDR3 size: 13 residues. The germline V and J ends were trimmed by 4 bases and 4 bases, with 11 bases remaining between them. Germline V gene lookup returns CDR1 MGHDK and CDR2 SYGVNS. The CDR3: CASSVGLGYEQYF. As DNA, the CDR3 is TGTGCCAGCAGTGTGGGGCTCGGGTACGAGCAGTACTTC.

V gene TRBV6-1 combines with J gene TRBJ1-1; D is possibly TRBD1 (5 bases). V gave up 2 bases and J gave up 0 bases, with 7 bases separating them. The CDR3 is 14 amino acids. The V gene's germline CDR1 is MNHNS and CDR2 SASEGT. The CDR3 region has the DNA TGTGCCAGCAGTGAATGGGGCATGAACACTGAAGCTTTCTTT. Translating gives CASSEWGMNTEAFF.

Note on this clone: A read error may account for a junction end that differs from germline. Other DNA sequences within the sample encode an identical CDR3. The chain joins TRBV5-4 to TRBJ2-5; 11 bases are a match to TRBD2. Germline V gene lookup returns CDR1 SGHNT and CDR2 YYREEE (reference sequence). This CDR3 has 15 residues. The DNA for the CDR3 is TGCGGAACGGGCGGGACTAGCGGACCCTCAGAGACCCAGTACTTC. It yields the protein CGTGGTSGPSETQYF.

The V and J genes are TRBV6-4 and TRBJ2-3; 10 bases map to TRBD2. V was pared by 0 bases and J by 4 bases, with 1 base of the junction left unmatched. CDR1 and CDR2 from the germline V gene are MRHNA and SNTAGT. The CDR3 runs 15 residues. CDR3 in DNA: TGTGCCAGCAGTGACTCGAGCGGGGGGGCAGATACGCAGTATTTT. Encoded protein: CASSDSSGGADTQYF.

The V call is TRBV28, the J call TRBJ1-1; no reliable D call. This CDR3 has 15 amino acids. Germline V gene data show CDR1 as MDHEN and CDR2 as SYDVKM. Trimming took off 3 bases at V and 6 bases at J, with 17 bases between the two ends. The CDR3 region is CASSFIWSGMAEAFF. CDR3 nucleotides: TGTGCCAGCAGTTTTATATGGTCGGGGATGGCTGAAGCTTTCTTT.

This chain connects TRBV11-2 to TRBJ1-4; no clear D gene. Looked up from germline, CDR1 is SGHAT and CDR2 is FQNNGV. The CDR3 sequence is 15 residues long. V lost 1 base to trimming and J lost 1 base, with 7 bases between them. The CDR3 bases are TGTGCCAGCAGCTTAGTACTCGAAACTAATGAAAAACTGTTTTTT. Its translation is CASSLVLETNEKLFF. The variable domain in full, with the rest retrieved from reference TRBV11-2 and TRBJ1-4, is EAGVAQSPRYKIIEKRQSVAFWCNPISGHATLYWYQQILGQGPKLLIQFQNNGVVDDSQLPKDRFSAERLKGVDSTLKIQPAKLEDSAVYLCASSLVLETNEKLFFGSGTQLSVL.

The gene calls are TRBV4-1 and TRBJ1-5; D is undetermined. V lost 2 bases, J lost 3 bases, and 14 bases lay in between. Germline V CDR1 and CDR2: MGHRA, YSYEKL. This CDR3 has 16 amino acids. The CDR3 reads CASSQLDWGINQPQHF. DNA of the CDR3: TGCGCCAGCAGCCAATTGGATTGGGGAATCAATCAGCCCCAGCATTTT.

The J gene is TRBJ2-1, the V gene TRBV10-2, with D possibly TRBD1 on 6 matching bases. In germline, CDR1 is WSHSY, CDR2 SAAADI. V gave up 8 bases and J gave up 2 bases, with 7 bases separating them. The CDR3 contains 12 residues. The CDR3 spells CASSGAYNEQFF. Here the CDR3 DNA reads TGCGCCAGCTCAGGGGCCTACAATGAGCAGTTCTTC.

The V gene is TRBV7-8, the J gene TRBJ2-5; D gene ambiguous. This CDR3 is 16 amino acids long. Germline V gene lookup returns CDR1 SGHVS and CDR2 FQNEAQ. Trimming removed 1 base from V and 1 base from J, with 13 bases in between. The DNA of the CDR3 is TGTGCCAGCAGCTTAGGGCCCAATAGTCCCCAAGAGACCCAGTACTTC. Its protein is CASSLGPNSPQETQYF. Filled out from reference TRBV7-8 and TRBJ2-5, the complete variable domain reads GAGVSQSPRYKVAKRGQDVALRCDPISGHVSLFWYQQALGQGPEFLTYFQNEAQLDKSGLPSDRFFAERPEGSVSTLKIQRTQQEDSAVYLCASSLGPNSPQETQYFGPGTRLLVL.

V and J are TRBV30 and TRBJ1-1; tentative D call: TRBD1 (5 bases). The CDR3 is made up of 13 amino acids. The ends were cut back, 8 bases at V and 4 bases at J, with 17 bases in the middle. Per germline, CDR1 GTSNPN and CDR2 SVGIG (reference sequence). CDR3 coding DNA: TGTGCCCATAGGCGGGGGTCGGGCACTGAAGCTTTCTTT. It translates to CAHRRGSGTEAFF. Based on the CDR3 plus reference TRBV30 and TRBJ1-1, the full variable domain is SQTIHQWPATLVQPVGSPLSLECTVEGTSNPNLYWYRQAAGRGLQLLFYSVGIGQISSEVPQNLSASRPQDRQFILSSKKLLLSDSGFYLCAHRRGSGTEAFFGQGTRLTVV.

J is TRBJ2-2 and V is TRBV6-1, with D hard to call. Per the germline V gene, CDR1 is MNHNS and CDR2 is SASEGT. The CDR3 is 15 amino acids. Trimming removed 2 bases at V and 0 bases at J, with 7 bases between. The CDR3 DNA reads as TGTGCCAGCAGTGAATCAGCGACGAACACCGGGGAGCTGTTTTTT. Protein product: CASSESATNTGELFF.

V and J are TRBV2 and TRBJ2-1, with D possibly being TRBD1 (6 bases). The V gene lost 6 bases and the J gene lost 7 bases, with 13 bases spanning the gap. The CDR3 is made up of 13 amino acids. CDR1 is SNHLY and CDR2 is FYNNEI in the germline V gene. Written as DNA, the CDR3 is TGTGCCAGCAGGGGGTTTCAGGGGAATGAGCAGTTCTTC. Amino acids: CASRGFQGNEQFF.

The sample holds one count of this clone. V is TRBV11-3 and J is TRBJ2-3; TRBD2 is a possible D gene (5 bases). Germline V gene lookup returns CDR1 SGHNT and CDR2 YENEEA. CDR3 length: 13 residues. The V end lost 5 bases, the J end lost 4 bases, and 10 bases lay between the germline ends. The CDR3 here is CASSGSASDTQYF. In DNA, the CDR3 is TGTGCCAGCAGCGGGAGCGCCTCAGATACGCAGTATTTT. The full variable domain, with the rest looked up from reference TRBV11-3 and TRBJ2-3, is EAGVVQSPRYKIIEKKQPVAFWCNPISGHNTLYWYLQNLGQGPELLIRYENEEAVDDSQLPKDRFSAERLKGVDSTLKIQPAELGDSAVYLCASSGSASDTQYFGPGTRLTVL.

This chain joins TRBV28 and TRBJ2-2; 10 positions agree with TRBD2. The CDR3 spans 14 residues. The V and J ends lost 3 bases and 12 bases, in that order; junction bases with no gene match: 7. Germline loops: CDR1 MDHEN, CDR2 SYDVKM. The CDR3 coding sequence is TGTGCCAGCAGTTTCCTAGCGGGGGAGTTGAAGCTGTTTTTT. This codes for CASSFLAGELKLFF.

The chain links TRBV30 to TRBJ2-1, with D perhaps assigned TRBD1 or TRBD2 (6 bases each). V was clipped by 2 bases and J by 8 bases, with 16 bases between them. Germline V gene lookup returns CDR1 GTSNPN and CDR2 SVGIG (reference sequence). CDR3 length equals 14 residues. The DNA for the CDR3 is TGTGCCTGGAGTCTGATCGGGGGCCGGGATGAGCAGTTCTTC. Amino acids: CAWSLIGGRDEQFF.

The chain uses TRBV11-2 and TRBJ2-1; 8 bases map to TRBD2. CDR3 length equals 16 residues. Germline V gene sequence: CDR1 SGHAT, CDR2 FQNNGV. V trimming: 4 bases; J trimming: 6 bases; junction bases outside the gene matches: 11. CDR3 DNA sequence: TGTGCCAGCAGCTCGAAGCGGGGGCCTCTGGTCAATGAGCAGTTCTTC. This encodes CASSSKRGPLVNEQFF.

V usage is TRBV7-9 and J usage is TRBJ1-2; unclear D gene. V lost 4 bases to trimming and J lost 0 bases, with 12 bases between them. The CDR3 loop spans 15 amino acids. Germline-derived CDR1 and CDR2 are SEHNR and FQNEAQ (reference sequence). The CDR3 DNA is TGTGCCAGCAGCTCAAGTGCGGGGACTAACTATGGCTACACCTTC. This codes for CASSSSAGTNYGYTF.

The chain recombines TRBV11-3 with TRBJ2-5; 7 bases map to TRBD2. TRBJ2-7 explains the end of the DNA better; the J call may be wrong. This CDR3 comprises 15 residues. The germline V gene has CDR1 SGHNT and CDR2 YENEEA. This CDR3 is CASSDASGVSYEQYF. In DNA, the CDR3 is TGTGCCAGCAGCGACGCAAGCGGGGTGTCCTACGAGCAGTACTTC.

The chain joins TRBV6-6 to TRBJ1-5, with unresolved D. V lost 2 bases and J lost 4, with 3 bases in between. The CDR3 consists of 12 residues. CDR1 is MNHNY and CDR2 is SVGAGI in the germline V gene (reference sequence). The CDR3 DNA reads TGTGCCAGCAGTTACGGGAATCAGCCCCAGCATTTT. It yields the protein CASSYGNQPQHF.

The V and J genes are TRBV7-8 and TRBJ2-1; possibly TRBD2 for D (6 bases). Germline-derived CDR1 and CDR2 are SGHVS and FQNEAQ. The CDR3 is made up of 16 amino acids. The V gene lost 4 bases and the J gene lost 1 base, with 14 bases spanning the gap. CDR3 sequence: CASSSPGTPSYNEQFF. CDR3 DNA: TGTGCCAGCAGCTCCCCCGGGACTCCGTCCTACAATGAGCAGTTCTTC.